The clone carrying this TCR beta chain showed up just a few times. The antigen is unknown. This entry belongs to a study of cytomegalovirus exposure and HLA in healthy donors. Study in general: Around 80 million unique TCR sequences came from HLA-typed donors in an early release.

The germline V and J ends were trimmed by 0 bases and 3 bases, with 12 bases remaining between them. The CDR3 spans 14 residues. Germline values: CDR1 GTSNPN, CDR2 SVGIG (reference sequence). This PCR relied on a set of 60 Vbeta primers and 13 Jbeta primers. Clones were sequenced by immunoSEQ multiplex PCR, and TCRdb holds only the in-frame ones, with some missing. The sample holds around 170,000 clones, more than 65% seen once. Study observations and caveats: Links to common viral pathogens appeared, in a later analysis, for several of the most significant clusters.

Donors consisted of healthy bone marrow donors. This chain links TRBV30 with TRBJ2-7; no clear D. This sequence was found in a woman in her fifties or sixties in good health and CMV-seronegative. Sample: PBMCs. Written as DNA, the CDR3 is TGTGCCTGGAGTGTACATACAGCAAACTACGAGCAGTACTTC. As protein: CAWSVHTANYEQYF.